The clone carrying this T cell receptor (beta chain) was seen a few times. Its cognate antigen is unknown. The data stem from a study of response to subunit inactivated influenza vaccine. Points from the study as a whole: That few new T cells are recruited by each seasonal influenza vaccination was the authors' suggestion.

The CDR3 extends over 17 amino acids. The V gene lost 0 bases and the J gene lost 4 bases, with 18 bases spanning the gap. CDR1 and CDR2 from the germline V gene are MNHEY and SVGAGI. TCRdb reprocessed the RT-PCR reads with MiXCR, giving one entry per CDR3 protein. The table includes 800,000 or so distinct CDR3 sequences, roughly 20% detected once. This receptor was taken from a man aged 45-60 years who received an inactivated influenza vaccine. The chain uses TRBV6-5 and TRBJ1-2; maybe TRBD1 (5 bases). Material: PBMCs from blood, obtained about 5 days after vaccination. CDR3 sequence reads: CASSYSLPDRRSYGYTF. The CDR3 coding sequence is TGTGCCAGCAGTTACTCTTTACCTGACAGACGCTCCTATGGCTACACCTTC.